This T cell receptor beta chain was obtained from a study of STAT5B mutations in CD4+ large granular lymphocyte leukemia. The CDR3 contains 13 residues. Germline-derived CDR1 and CDR2 are KGHSH and LQKENI. V was trimmed by 7 bases and J by 5 bases, leaving 14 bases between them. Using immunoSEQ multiplex PCR, the repertoire was profiled, and TCRdb retains in-frame clones only, with some absent. Of approximately 36,000 clones listed, 75% to 85% are singletons. This clone was detected only once. Antigen specificity is unknown. General observations from the study: Patient CD4-sorted repertoires looked more clonal than healthy CD4+ repertoires, even without putative leukemic clones.

The material sequenced was CD4+ T cells from blood buffy coats. V usage is TRBV18 and J usage is TRBJ2-5; D call uncertain. The sequence came from a human donor in good health. The CDR3 region has the DNA TGTGCCAGCTGTCCCTCGGTGAGGGAGACCCAGTACTTC. Protein product: CASCPSVRETQYF.